This TCR beta chain is from a study of beta chain features in type 1 diabetes (dated by TCRdb to between 2017 and 2018). Some background on the complete study: Mean age, gender distribution, total cell number and subset yield did not differ between patients and healthy donors. Across all samples, some 110,000,000 sorted cells were examined, and cell number per subset correlated strongly with RNA yield. The study compared the TCRB repertoires of sorted circulating CD4+ T cell subsets in recently diagnosed type 1 diabetes patients with those in matched healthy donors. Regulatory and stem cell-like memory subsets were obtained from only 8 patients and about eight healthy donors, while naive and central memory subsets were obtained from all 30 or so donors. Points the paper makes about the study in general: Naive, central memory and regulatory TCRB repertoires appeared to be more alike among patients than among healthy donors. Patients with type 1 diabetes made fewer insertions and deleted more nucleotides at VDJ recombination sites, implying thymic rearrangement abnormalities. PCR might favor shorter templates, but patient and control samples were amplified and corrected together, so any skew would affect both groups equally. Because cDNA rather than genomic DNA was sequenced, highly expressing activated cells could have been over-represented, although no difference in activation and CD3 levels was found between groups. A moderate but significant shortening of TCRB CDR3 length was observed in type 1 diabetes patients in all four CD4+ subsets. Because the HLA sub-analyses included only small numbers of individuals, any influence of HLA type on TCRB rearrangement was left unresolved.

Each donor gave one peripheral blood draw, approximately 110 mL on average, collected into heparinised tubes. A BD FACSAria II was used to sort naive, central memory, regulatory and stem cell-like memory CD4+ T cells with a panel that included CD45RO, CCR7, CD25, CD127, CD95 and CD27. A purity above 95% was achieved for all sorted populations. PBMCs were separated immediately by Lymphoprep density gradient centrifugation and were stained directly, without being cultured. To minimize batch effects, samples were stained and sorted in pairs, one healthy donor with one patient per experiment. The table lists this clone with a few counts. Its binding antigen is unknown. Qualities for individual bases were not recorded, and no much larger clone is one base off. Trimming takes 10 bases from V and 1 base from J, and the germline ends sit 18 bases apart. The CDR3 holds 15 amino acids from the cysteine to the phenylalanine. Of all the DNA, just the CDR3 is kept, 45 bases in frame from base 1. CDR1 is given as SEHNR and CDR2 as FQNEAQ, both from the germline V gene (reference sequence).

The entire isolated RNA was reverse transcribed using the High Capacity cDNA Reverse Transcription Kit, and thus expressed TCRB transcripts were sequenced. Naive, central memory and regulatory T cell samples underwent deep immunoSEQ sequencing, averaging roughly 3.4 million total reads per sample. After sorted cells were lysed in RLT buffer, RNA was extracted with DNase-treated RNeasy Micro or Mini kits, with the choice depending on cell number. To prevent cross-contamination, every cell subset was processed on its own, while patient and healthy donor samples were processed together. The immunoSEQ multiplex PCR was used to amplify TCRB sequences from cDNA, yielding 87-bp fragments that span the CDR3 region. Sequencing of the amplicons was performed on the Illumina HiSeq platform. The published analysis was carried out like this. PCR bias was computationally corrected using synthetic template baselines, reads within Hamming distance 2 were collapsed, and singletons that could not be merged were discarded. Reads were aligned against IMGT so that V, D and J genes, CDR3 length and insertions or deletions at six rearrangement sites could be assigned. Clonotype counts were normalized to sorted cell number within each subset before computing true diversity and Gini coefficients with the tcR R package. The overlap coefficient, calculated on TCRB nucleotide sequences, was used to measure repertoire sharing. Out-of-frame TCRB sequences from naive cells were analyzed as a proxy for the pre-selection repertoire. TCRdb re-hosts the immuneACCESS table, in-frame sequences only. Its copies lack some clones; in the studies checked, an unresolved V gene accounts for under half of them, and the cause for the rest is not known. V and J calls and clone size are as listed in that table; D and trimming were resolved from the DNA. Within this sample are about 450,000 clones, with about an eighth of them counted one time only. Jointly, the top ten make up over 0.035% of the sample.

The clonotype was recovered from a woman younger than 30 in good health. The chain uses TRBV7-9 and TRBJ2-3, with TRBD2 tentatively as D gene (5 bases match). Sample: naive CD4+ T cells from blood. This specimen's cell subset or site label, interpreted: true naive CD4+ T cells. The CDR3 region: CATEREGLGTDTQYF. The nucleotides read TGTGCCACCGAACGAGAGGGCTTAGGCACAGATACGCAGTATTTT.